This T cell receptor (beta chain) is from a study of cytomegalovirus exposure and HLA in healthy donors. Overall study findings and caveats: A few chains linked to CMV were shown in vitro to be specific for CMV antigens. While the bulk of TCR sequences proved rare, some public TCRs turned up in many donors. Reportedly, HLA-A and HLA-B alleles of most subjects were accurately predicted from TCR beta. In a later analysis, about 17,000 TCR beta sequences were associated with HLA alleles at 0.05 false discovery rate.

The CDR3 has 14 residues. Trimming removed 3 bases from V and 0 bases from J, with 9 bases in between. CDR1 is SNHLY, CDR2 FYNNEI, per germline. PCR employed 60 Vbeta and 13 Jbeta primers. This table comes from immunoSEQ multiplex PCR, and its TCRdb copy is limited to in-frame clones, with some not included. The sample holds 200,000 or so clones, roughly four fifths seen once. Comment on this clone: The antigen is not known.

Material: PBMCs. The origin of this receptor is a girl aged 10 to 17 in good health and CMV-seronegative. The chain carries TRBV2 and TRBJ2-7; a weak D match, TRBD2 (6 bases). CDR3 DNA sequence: TGTGCCAGCAGTGATGGCGGGACCTCCTACGAGCAGTACTTC. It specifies CASSDGGTSYEQYF.